This T cell receptor (beta chain) was sequenced for a study of Ad26.COV2.S vaccination and SARS-CoV-2 variants. Some clones are missing from TCRdb's copy, which holds only in-frame ones; the method was immunoSEQ multiplex PCR. The data show about 350,000 clones, about 91% seen once. General observations from the study: The analyses of TCR breadth and depth may have understated the size of total T cell responses. Vaccine recipients had higher spike-specific TCR breadth than placebo recipients. Considerable breadth of spike-specific CD8+ and CD4+ T cell responses has reportedly been documented following vaccination.

With regard to this clone: The antigen is undetermined.

The CDR3 extends over 12 amino acids. The V and J ends lost 4 bases and 0 bases respectively, with 4 bases between them. Germline values: CDR1 MNHEY, CDR2 SVGEGT. The sample here was peripheral blood, taken after recovery from COVID-19. The chain is built from TRBV6-2 or TRBV6-3 and TRBJ2-7, with no clear D. This TCR came from a human donor who had recovered from COVID-19. This CDR3 is CASSSDSYEQYF. As DNA, the CDR3 is TGTGCCAGCAGTTCAGACTCCTACGAGCAGTACTTC.